This entry lists 29 T cell receptor beta chains sequenced from one sample in a study of T cells in localized non-small cell lung cancer. TCRdb keeps only in-frame clones here, not all; method: immunoSEQ multiplex PCR. This repertoire shows roughly 30,000 clones, around 93% found once; its top ten account for more than 25%. The sequences come from peripheral blood, collected before any cancer treatment. The source of these receptors is a female donor of 60 years or more with stage I lung adenocarcinoma.

The chain employs TRBV4-1 and TRBJ2-3; maybe TRBD1 (6 bases). Germline lookup yields CDR1 MGHRA and CDR2 YSYEKL. The V gene lost 2 bases and the J gene lost 3 bases, with 15 bases spanning the gap. CDR3 size: 16 residues. The CDR3 protein is CASSQPHREITDTQYF. Written as DNA, the CDR3 is TGCGCCAGCAGCCAACCCCACAGGGAAATAACAGATACGCAGTATTTT.

The chain uses TRBV6-5 and TRBJ2-3; possible D gene TRBD2, 6 bases. Trimming cost V 2 bases and J 2 bases, with 8 bases left between them. The CDR3 is made up of 14 amino acids. CDR1 is MNHEY and CDR2 is SVGAGI in the germline V gene. The DNA for the CDR3 is TGTGCCAGCAGTTACCGGGACTTCACAGATACGCAGTATTTT. Protein sequence: CASSYRDFTDTQYF.

This sequence joins TRBV6-1 and TRBJ2-5, with D perhaps TRBD1 (6 bases). The CDR3 has 15 residues. The V end lost 8 bases, the J end lost 7 bases, and 23 bases lay between the germline ends. Per germline, CDR1 MNHNS and CDR2 SASEGT. CDR3 DNA sequence: TGTGCCAGCGGAGGAGGTCAGGGGACCATCTGGACCCAGTACTTC. Its translation: CASGGGQGTIWTQYF.

The gene calls are TRBV29-1 and TRBJ1-1; 10 bases match TRBD1. Per germline, CDR1 SQVTM and CDR2 ANQGSEA. The CDR3 loop spans 13 amino acids. V dropped 7 bases and J dropped 6; count of bases not matched to a gene: 8. CDR3 amino acids: CSGTTGGNAEAFF. The CDR3 nucleotides are TGCAGCGGCACGACAGGGGGCAACGCTGAAGCTTTCTTT.

This chain joins TRBV28 and TRBJ1-5; D unclear. Germline-derived CDR1 and CDR2 are MDHEN and SYDVKM. This CDR3 comprises 12 residues. Trimming took 4 bases from V and 2 from J, leaving 3 bases between them. The CDR3 here is CASSSGNQPQHF. In DNA form, the CDR3 reads TGTGCCAGCAGTTCCGGCAATCAGCCCCAGCATTTT.

The chain couples TRBV18 to TRBJ1-1; perhaps TRBD1 as D (5 bases). The V gene lost 1 base and the J gene lost 7 bases, with 13 bases spanning the gap. Per germline, CDR1 KGHSH and CDR2 LQKENI. The length of the CDR3 is 14 residues. CDR3 protein: CASSPLQVEGEAFF. The CDR3 DNA follows: TGTGCCAGCTCACCACTACAGGTGGAGGGTGAAGCTTTCTTT.

J is TRBJ1-2 and V is TRBV28; D unclear. This CDR3 region has 14 residues. Germline V lookup: CDR1 MDHEN, CDR2 SYDVKM. V dropped 4 bases and J dropped 8 bases, with 17 bases sitting between them. CDR3 nucleotide sequence: TGTGCCAGCAGTTCCGACCCGATGAGCAGGGGCTACACCTTC. It yields the protein CASSSDPMSRGYTF.

This clone has just one count. The chain joins TRBV7-6 to TRBJ2-1, with D perhaps matching TRBD2 (7 bases). The germline gives CDR1 SGHVS, CDR2 FNYEAQ. The germline V and J ends were trimmed by 3 bases and 4 bases, with 16 bases remaining between them. The CDR3 consists of 16 residues. The CDR3 DNA reads TGTGCCAGCAGCTTCTTTGCGGGGGCGAGGTACAATGAGCAGTTCTTC. This gives the protein CASSFFAGARYNEQFF.

V is TRBV6-5 and J is TRBJ1-4, with TRBD1 matching 7 bases. Losses at the gene ends were 7 bases for V and 7 bases for J; bases not matched to a gene: 12. The CDR3 is 15 amino acids. The germline gives CDR1 MNHEY, CDR2 SVGAGI. This chain's CDR3 is CASTARGIVSEKLFF. In DNA form, the CDR3 reads TGTGCCAGCACCGCCAGGGGGATTGTAAGTGAAAAACTGTTTTTT.

The V gene is TRBV5-1, the J gene TRBJ2-5; maybe TRBD1 (6 bases). Trimming shortened V by 2 bases and J by 4 bases, and 15 bases separated the two germline ends. CDR3 length: 15 amino acids. Looked up from germline, CDR1 is SGHRS and CDR2 is YFSETQ. This chain's CDR3 is CASSFRGSKGETQYF. Here the CDR3 DNA reads TGCGCCAGCAGCTTCAGGGGTTCTAAGGGAGAGACCCAGTACTTC.

This chain connects TRBV5-1 to TRBJ2-1; perhaps TRBD1 as D (6 bases). V dropped 4 bases and J dropped 7 bases, with 12 bases sitting between them. CDR1 and CDR2 (germline): SGHRS, YFSETQ. This CDR3 is 13 amino acids long. CDR3 in amino acids: CASSEARGNEQFF. DNA of the CDR3: TGCGCCAGCAGCGAGGCCAGGGGAAATGAGCAGTTCTTC. The full variable domain, its missing parts supplied by reference TRBV5-1 and TRBJ2-1, is KAGVTQTPRYLIKTRGQQVTLSCSPISGHRSVSWYQQTPGQGLQFLFEYFSETQRNKGNFPGRFSGRQFSNSRSEMNVSTLELGDSALYLCASSEARGNEQFFGPGTRLTVL.

The chain uses TRBV14 and TRBJ2-6; no clear D gene. Trimming left V 6 bases short and J 0 bases short, with 6 bases between. Germline V gives CDR1 SGHDN, CDR2 FVKESK. The CDR3 runs to 14 residues. CDR3 loop: CASSTSSGANVLTF. The DNA of the CDR3 is TGTGCCAGCAGTACAAGCTCTGGGGCCAACGTCCTGACTTTC.

The chain links TRBV5-1 to TRBJ2-7, with TRBD1 identical over 7 bases. The junction had 2 bases not matched to a gene; V was cut back by 2 bases and J by 0 bases. Germline CDR1 SGHRS, CDR2 YFSETQ. This CDR3 has 14 residues. DNA for the CDR3: TGCGCCAGCAGCTTCCCAGGGGGCTCCTACGAGCAGTACTTC. It specifies CASSFPGGSYEQYF.

The table lists this clone with a count of one. The gene calls are TRBV5-6 and TRBJ2-4; 9 bases are a match to TRBD2. Losses at the gene ends were 0 bases for V and 2 bases for J; bases not matched to a gene: 9. The length of the CDR3 is 18 residues. Looked up from germline, CDR1 is SGHDT and CDR2 is YYEEEE. The CDR3 DNA reads as TGTGCCAGCAGCTTGGTCGGTGGCGGGGGGGCCACCAAAAACATTCAGTACTTC. It is translated as CASSLVGGGGATKNIQYF.

This clone was seen a handful of times. V and J are TRBV2 and TRBJ1-1, with 8 bases identical to TRBD1. CDR3 size: 13 residues. The germline V gene encodes CDR1 SNHLY and CDR2 FYNNEI. Trimming cost V 6 bases and J 0 bases; bases outside gene matches: 0. The CDR3 bases are TGTGCCAGCAGGGGACAGGTGAACACTGAAGCTTTCTTT. This codes for CASRGQVNTEAFF.

The V gene is TRBV29-1, the J gene TRBJ2-3; 14 bases match TRBD2. This CDR3 contains 17 residues. Germline CDR1 SQVTM, CDR2 ANQGSEA. With 5 bases clipped from V and 4 bases from J, the junction kept 11 bases outside the gene matches. CDR3: CSVSRLAGGPGADTQYF. The DNA of the CDR3 is TGCAGCGTTTCTCGACTAGCGGGAGGGCCCGGGGCAGATACGCAGTATTTT.

The rearrangement uses TRBV19 and TRBJ1-5; TRBD1 agrees at 9 bases. CDR3 length equals 15 residues. J gave up 4 bases and V 6 bases, and 7 bases lay outside the gene matches. The germline V gene has CDR1 LNHDA and CDR2 SQIVND (reference sequence). Here the CDR3 DNA reads TGTGCCAGTAGCAGGGGACAGGGTTTTAATCAGCCCCAGCATTTT. Translating gives CASSRGQGFNQPQHF.

This clone was counted once. The chain employs TRBV27 and TRBJ2-1; the D gene is possibly TRBD1 (7 bases). The CDR3 consists of 16 residues. The germline V gene has CDR1 MNHEY and CDR2 SMNVEV (reference sequence). The germline V and J ends were trimmed by 3 bases and 5 bases, with 17 bases remaining between them. The CDR3 DNA sequence: TGTGCCAGCAGTTTCCATGGACAGGAGGGGAACAATGAGCAGTTCTTC. Encoded protein: CASSFHGQEGNNEQFF.

The V gene is TRBV7-2, the J gene TRBJ2-7; TRBD1 might be the D (5 bases). The CDR3 covers 14 residues. Germline loops: CDR1 SGHTA, CDR2 FQGNSA. The V and J ends lost 5 bases and 3 bases respectively, with 14 bases between them. The CDR3 DNA reads as TGTGCCAGCAGCCGATCCCAGGGTGGCTACGAGCAGTACTTC. As protein: CASSRSQGGYEQYF.

CDR3 sequence reads: CASSLLGTGLSGANVLTF. CDR3 DNA: TGTGCCAGCAGCTTACTAGGGACAGGGCTATCTGGGGCCAACGTCCTGACTTTC. This chain connects TRBV7-6 to TRBJ2-6; 9 bases map to TRBD1. The CDR3 is 18 amino acids. V dropped 2 bases and J dropped 1; count of bases not matched to a gene: 6. Per the germline V gene, CDR1 is SGHVS and CDR2 is FNYEAQ.

This clone was detected once. The V call is TRBV20-1, the J call TRBJ1-2, with D tentatively TRBD1 (6 bases). V shed 3 bases and J shed 8 bases, with 10 bases lying between them. The germline CDR1 and CDR2 sequences are DFQATT and SNEGSKA (reference sequence). The CDR3 runs to 11 residues. The CDR3, as DNA: TGCAGTGCTAGGAGCGGGGGCGGCTACACCTTC. Translation: CSARSGGGYTF.

The V gene is TRBV7-8, the J gene TRBJ1-1; 7 bases line up with TRBD1. The CDR3 has 13 amino acids. Germline V CDR1 and CDR2: SGHVS, FQNEAQ. The junction had 6 bases not matched to a gene; V was cut back by 7 bases and J by 4 bases. CDR3 sequence: CASTKQGSTEAFF. The CDR3 DNA reads as TGTGCCAGCACGAAACAGGGGAGCACTGAAGCTTTCTTT.

The chain employs TRBV15 and TRBJ2-3, with D unresolved. Germline values: CDR1 LNHNV, CDR2 YYDKDF (reference sequence). This CDR3 is 15 amino acids long. Trimming stripped 0 bases from V and 2 bases from J, with 9 bases between. DNA for the CDR3: TGTGCCACCAGCAGAGATTGGAGACCCACAGATACGCAGTATTTT. Residues: CATSRDWRPTDTQYF.

V and J are TRBV5-1 and TRBJ2-7, with D possibly TRBD1 on 6 matching bases. Trimming left V 4 bases short and J 1 base short, with 12 bases between. CDR3 length equals 14 residues. Germline lookup yields CDR1 SGHRS and CDR2 YFSETQ. CDR3: CASSAGQISYEQYF. The DNA of the CDR3 is TGCGCCAGCAGCGCTGGACAGATTTCCTACGAGCAGTACTTC.

The V gene is TRBV27, the J gene TRBJ2-3, with D possibly TRBD1 on 6 matching bases. The germline gives CDR1 MNHEY, CDR2 SMNVEV (reference sequence). There are 15 residues in the CDR3. V lost 5 bases and J 2 bases, leaving 14 bases between the germline ends. The CDR3 reads CASSPSGHYTDTQYF. For the CDR3, the DNA is TGTGCCAGCAGTCCATCGGGACACTACACAGATACGCAGTATTTT.

V gene TRBV27 combines with J gene TRBJ1-1; weak D call: TRBD1 (6 bases). The CDR3 sequence is 15 residues long. Germline CDR1 reads MNHEY; CDR2 reads SMNVEV (reference sequence). V lost 4 bases, J lost 0 bases, and 12 bases lay in between. DNA of the CDR3: TGTGCCAGCAGTTCCGGACAGATAATGAACACTGAAGCTTTCTTT. Protein sequence: CASSSGQIMNTEAFF.

The gene calls are TRBV29-1 and TRBJ2-5, with D possibly matching TRBD1 (6 bases). This CDR3 has 11 amino acids. Germline lookup yields CDR1 SQVTM and CDR2 ANQGSEA. Trimming took off 7 bases at V and 5 bases at J, with 11 bases between the two ends. CDR3 amino acids: CSARGVETQYF. The CDR3 nucleotides read TGCAGCGCCAGGGGCGTGGAGACCCAGTACTTC.

J is TRBJ1-3 and V is TRBV7-8; no definite D call. V lost 0 bases, J lost 2 bases, and 5 bases lay in between. The CDR3 covers 14 residues. The V gene's germline CDR1 is SGHVS and CDR2 FQNEAQ. The CDR3 loop is CASSLAGPGNTIYF. In DNA, the CDR3 is TGTGCCAGCAGCTTAGCAGGGCCTGGAAACACCATATATTTT.

This clone showed up just once. The chain has TRBV7-8 and TRBJ2-1, with 10 bases lining up with TRBD2. The V gene end was trimmed by 2 bases and the J gene end by 9 bases; junction bases not matched to a gene: 13. This CDR3 comprises 17 residues. Looked up from germline, CDR1 is SGHVS and CDR2 is FQNEAQ. In DNA, the CDR3 is TGTGCCAGCAGCTTAAGGGTAGCGGGGGGCCAAAGGGGTGAGCAGTTCTTC. Amino acid sequence: CASSLRVAGGQRGEQFF.